Presented here are 4 T cell receptor beta chains from one specimen sequenced in a study of blood T cells in healthy people across ages. With a J-beta primer mix and a sample-barcoded 5' primer, a second PCR ran roughly 6 to 11 cycles. TCRdb reprocessed the 5' RACE reads via MiXCR and lists one record per CDR3 protein. Of about 1.6 million distinct CDR3 sequences in the sample, roughly a third were seen once. Sequenced: blood. Source of these receptors: a woman aged 30 to 39 in good health.

This clonotype was seen a few times. The rearrangement links TRBV13 to TRBJ2-3, with TRBD1 identical over 9 bases. CDR3 length: 16 amino acids. The germline V gene has CDR1 PRHDT and CDR2 FYEKMQ (reference sequence). V shed 4 bases and J 2 bases; nucleotides not matched to a gene: 7. CDR3 sequence (DNA): TGTGCCAGCAGCTCCGCGGACAGGGGAATCACAGATACGCAGTATTTT. It is translated as CASSSADRGITDTQYF.

The chain joins TRBV20-1 to TRBJ2-4; D might be TRBD2 (5 bases). The J call may be mistaken, given a closer DNA end match to TRBJ2-7. The CDR3 loop spans 18 amino acids. Germline CDR1 DFQATT, CDR2 SNEGSKA (reference sequence). The CDR3 DNA reads TGCAGTGCTAGAGATCGATCCAGCGAGGGTTATGTCGTGTTCGAGCAGTACTTC. This encodes CSARDRSSEGYVVFEQYF.

The rearrangement uses TRBV7-9 and TRBJ2-2, with a tentative D call TRBD2 (6 bases). The CDR3 has 15 amino acids. Trimming took 2 bases from V and 4 from J, leaving 11 bases between them. Looked up from germline, CDR1 is SEHNR and CDR2 is FQNEAQ (reference sequence). For the CDR3, the DNA is TGTGCCAGCAGCTTAACGGGAGTAGGCACCGGGGAGCTGTTTTTT. Translating it yields CASSLTGVGTGELFF.

This clonotype was seen a few times. This sequence joins TRBV21-1 and TRBJ2-3; TRBD1, the table's D call, lacks a check against the DNA. TRBV21-1 is tagged as a pseudogene. The CDR3 has 14 residues. The chain's CDR3 is CATIRVQGPDTQYF. DNA for the CDR3: TGTGCCACCATTCGGGTACAGGGGCCAGATACGCAGTATTTT.